What follows describes a single T cell receptor (beta chain). Its matching antigen is unknown. At one of its ends the junction is not consistent with the germline gene, which may arise from a read error. The data are from a study of identical twins. CDR3 length: 15 amino acids. Study outcomes and limitations: Insertions were fewer in abundant cord blood beta clonotypes, whereas memory repertoires showed none of this pattern.

Template switching introduced a universal primer site, and the cDNA bore unique molecular identifiers. TCRdb recomputed calls from the 5' RACE reads with MiXCR, one row per CDR3 protein. The sample has some 1,700,000 distinct CDR3 sequences, less than 35% seen once; the top ten hold 0.27%. Material for sequencing was cord blood. The V call is TRBV12-3 or TRBV12-4, the J call TRBJ2-2; 10 bases align to TRBD2. The sequence was obtained from a newborn girl in good health. The CDR3 DNA is TGTGCCAGCACTTTAGCGGGGGGCAGAACCGGGGAGCTGTTTTTT. Translating it yields CASTLAGGRTGELFF.